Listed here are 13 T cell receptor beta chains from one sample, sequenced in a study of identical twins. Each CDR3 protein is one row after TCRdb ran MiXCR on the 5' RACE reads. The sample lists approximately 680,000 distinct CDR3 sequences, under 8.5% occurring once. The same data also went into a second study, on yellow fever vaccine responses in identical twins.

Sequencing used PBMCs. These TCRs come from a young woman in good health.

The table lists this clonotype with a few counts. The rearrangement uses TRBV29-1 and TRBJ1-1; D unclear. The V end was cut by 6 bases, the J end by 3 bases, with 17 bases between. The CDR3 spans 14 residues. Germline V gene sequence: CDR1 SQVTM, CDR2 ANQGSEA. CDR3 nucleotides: TGCAGCGTCGCCACCCGCATGGCGGACACTGAAGCTTTCTTT. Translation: CSVATRMADTEAFF.

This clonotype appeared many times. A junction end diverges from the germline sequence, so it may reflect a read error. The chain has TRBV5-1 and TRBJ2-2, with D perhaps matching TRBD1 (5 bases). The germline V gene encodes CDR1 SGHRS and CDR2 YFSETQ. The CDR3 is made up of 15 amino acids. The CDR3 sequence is CASSLAGQNTGELFF. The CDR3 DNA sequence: TGTGCCAGCAGCTTGGCCGGACAGAACACCGGGGAGCTGTTTTTT.

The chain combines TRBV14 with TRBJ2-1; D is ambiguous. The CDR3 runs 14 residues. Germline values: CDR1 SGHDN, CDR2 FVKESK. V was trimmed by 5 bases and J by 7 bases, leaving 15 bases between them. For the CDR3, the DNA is TGTGCCAGCAGCACGGGCCCGAGTCGGAATGAGCAGTTCTTC. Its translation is CASSTGPSRNEQFF.

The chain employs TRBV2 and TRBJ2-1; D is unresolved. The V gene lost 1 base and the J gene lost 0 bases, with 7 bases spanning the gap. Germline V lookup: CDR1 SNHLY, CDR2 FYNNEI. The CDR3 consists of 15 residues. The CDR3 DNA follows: TGTGCCAGCAGTGAAGGTCAGATCTCCTACAATGAGCAGTTCTTC. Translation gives CASSEGQISYNEQFF.

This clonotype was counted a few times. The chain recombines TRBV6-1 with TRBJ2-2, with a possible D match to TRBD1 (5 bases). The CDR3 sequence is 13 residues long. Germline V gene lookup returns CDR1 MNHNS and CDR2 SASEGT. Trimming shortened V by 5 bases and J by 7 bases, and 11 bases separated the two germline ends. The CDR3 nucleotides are TGTGCCAGCAGTCCTAGGACACTCGGGGAGCTGTTTTTT. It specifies CASSPRTLGELFF.

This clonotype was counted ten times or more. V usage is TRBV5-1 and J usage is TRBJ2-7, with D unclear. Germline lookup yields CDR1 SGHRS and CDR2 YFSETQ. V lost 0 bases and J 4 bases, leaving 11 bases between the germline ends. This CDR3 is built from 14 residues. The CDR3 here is CASSLALDIYEQYF. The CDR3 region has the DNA TGCGCCAGCAGCTTGGCCCTCGACATATACGAGCAGTACTTC.

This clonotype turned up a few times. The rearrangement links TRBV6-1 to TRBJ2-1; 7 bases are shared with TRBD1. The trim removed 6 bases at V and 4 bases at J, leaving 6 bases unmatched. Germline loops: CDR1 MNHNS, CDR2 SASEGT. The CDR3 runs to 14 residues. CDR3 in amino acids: CASRQGVSYNEQFF. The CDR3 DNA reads TGTGCCAGCAGGCAGGGGGTATCTTACAATGAGCAGTTCTTC.

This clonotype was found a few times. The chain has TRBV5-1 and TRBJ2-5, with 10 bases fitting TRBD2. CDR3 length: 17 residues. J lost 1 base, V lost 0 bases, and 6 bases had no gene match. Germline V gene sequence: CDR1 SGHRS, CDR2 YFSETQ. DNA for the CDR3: TGCGCCAGCAGCTTGGTTGGAGTAGCGGGAGGCCAAGAGACCCAGTACTTC. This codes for CASSLVGVAGGQETQYF.

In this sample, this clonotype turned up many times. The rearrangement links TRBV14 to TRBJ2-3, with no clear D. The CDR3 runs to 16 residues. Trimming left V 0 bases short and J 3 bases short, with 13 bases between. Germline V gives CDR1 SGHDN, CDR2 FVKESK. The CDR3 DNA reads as TGTGCCAGCAGCCAAGAACGAAGAACTACGACAGATACGCAGTATTTT. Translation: CASSQERRTTTDTQYF.

The CDR3 loop reads CASRTGGSRYGYTF. CDR3 coding DNA: TGTGCCAGCAGAACAGGGGGCTCACGCTATGGCTACACCTTC. The genes are TRBV6-1 and TRBJ1-2, with 9 bases fitting TRBD1. The CDR3 contains 14 residues. Germline CDR1 MNHNS, CDR2 SASEGT. J lost 4 bases, V lost 6 bases, and 6 bases had no gene match.

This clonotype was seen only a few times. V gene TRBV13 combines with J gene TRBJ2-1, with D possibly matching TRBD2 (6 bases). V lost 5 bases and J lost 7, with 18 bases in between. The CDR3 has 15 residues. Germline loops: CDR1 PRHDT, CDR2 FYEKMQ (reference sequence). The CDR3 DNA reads TGTGCCAGCAGCAGGACCGGGACTGGGCAGAATGAGCAGTTCTTC. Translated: CASSRTGTGQNEQFF. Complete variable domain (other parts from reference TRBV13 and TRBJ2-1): AAGVIQSPRHLIKEKRETATLKCYPIPRHDTVYWYQQGPGQDPQFLISFYEKMQSDKGSIPDRFSAQQFSDYHSELNMSSLELGDSALYFCASSRTGTGQNEQFFGPGTRLTVL.

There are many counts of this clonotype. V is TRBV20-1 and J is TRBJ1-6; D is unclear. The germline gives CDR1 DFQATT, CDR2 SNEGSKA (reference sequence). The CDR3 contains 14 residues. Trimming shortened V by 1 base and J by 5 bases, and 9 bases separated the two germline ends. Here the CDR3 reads CSARGRLDNSPLHF. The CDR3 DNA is TGCAGTGCTAGAGGACGGCTGGATAATTCACCCCTCCACTTT.

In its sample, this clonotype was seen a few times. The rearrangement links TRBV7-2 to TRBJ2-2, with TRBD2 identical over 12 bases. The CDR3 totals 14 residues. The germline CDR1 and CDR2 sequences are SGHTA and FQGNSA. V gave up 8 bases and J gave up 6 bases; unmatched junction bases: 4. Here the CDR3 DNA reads TGTGCCAGCTCACGACTAGCGGGAGCCGGGGAGCTGTTTTTT. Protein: CASSRLAGAGELFF. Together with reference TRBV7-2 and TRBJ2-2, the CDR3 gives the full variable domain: GAGVSQSPSNKVTEKGKDVELRCDPISGHTALYWYRQSLGQGLEFLIYFQGNSAPDKSGLPSDRFSAERTGGSVSTLTIQRTQQEDSAVYLCASSRLAGAGELFFGEGSRLTVL.